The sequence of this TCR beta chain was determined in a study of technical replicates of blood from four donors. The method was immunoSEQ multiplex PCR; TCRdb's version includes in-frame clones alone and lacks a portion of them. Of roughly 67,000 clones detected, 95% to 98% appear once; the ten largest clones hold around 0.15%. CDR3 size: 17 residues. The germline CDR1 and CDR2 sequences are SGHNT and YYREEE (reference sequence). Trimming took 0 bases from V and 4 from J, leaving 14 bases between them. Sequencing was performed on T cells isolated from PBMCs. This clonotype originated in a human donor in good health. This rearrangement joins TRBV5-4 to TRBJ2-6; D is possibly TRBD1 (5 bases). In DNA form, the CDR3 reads TGTGCCAGCAGCTTGGATCTAGGGGTCTCAGGGGCCAACGTCCTGACTTTC. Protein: CASSLDLGVSGANVLTF.